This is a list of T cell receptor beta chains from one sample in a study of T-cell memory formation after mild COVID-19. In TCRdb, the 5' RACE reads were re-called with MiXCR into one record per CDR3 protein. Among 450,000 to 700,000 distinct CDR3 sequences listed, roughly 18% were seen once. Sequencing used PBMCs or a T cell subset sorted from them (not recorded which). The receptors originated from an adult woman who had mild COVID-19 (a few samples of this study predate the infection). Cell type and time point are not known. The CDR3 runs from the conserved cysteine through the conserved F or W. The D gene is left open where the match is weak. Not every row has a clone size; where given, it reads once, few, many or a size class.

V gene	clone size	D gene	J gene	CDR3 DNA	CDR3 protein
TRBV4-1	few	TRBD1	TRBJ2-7	TGCGCCAGCAGCCAGACGCCGGGACAGGGGGCTGACGAGCAGTACTTC	CASSQTPGQGADEQYF
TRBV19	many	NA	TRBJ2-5	TGTGCCAGTGGGGACAGACGGGGGAGAGAGACCCAGTACTTC	CASGDRRGRETQYF
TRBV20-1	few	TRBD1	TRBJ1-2	TGCAGTGCTAGCCGACAGGGGAGCTATGGCTACACCTTC	CSASRQGSYGYTF
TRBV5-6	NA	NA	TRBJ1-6	TGTGCCAGCAGCTCGGCGGGACGGAAAAATTCACCCCTCCACTTT	CASSSAGRKNSPLHF
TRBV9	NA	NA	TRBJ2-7	TGTGCCAGCAGCCCCACTTCCGGGCCAACCTACGAGCAGTACTTC	CASSPTSGPTYEQYF
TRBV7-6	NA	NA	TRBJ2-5	TGTGCCAGCAGCCTATCCCCAGGGTTCGAGACCCAGTACTTC	CASSLSPGFETQYF
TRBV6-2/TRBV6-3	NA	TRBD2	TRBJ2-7	TGTGCCAGCAATCACGGGAGGGACTACGAGCAGTACTTC	CASNHGRDYEQYF
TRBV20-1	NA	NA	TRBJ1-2	TGCAGTGCTAGGAGGGGGGGAGACTATGGCTACACCTTC	CSARRGGDYGYTF
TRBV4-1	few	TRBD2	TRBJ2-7	TGCGCCAGCAGCCCCCACGGACTAGCGGGGGACGAGCAGTACTTC	CASSPHGLAGDEQYF
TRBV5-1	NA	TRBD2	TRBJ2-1	TGCGCCAGCAGCTTGATGGGCGGGGGCTCCTACAATGAGCAGTTCTTC	CASSLMGGGSYNEQFF
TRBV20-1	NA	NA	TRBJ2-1	TGCAGTGCTGCCCCCCCCGGGGTGTTATACAATGAGCAGTTCTTC	CSAAPPGVLYNEQFF
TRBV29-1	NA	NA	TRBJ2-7	TGCAGCGTTGAAGATCGAGGGGGTAACGAGCAGTACTTC	CSVEDRGGNEQYF
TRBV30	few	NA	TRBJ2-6	TGTGCCTGGAGTCCCCTTGAGTCGTCTGGGGCCAACGTCCTGACTTTC	CAWSPLESSGANVLTF
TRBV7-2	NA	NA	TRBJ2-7	TGTGCCAGCAGCTTACCAGGGGTCTACGAGCAGTACTTC	CASSLPGVYEQYF
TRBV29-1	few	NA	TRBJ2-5	TGCAGCGTTGACCCGAGTCGGGGTGCAGGACAAGAGACCCAGTACTTC	CSVDPSRGAGQETQYF
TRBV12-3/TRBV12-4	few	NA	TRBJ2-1	TGTGCCAGCAGTTCGTCCTTAGGCGCGAACAATGAGCAGTTCTTC	CASSSSLGANNEQFF
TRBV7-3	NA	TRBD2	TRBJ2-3	TGTGCCAGCAGCCCCCTAGCGGGCGCACCGGATACGCAGTATTTT	CASSPLAGAPDTQYF
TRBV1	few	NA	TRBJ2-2	TGCACCAGCAGCCAAGATAGCCTTCTAAGCGGGGGGAACACCGGGGAGCTGTTTTTT	CTSSQDSLLSGGNTGELFF
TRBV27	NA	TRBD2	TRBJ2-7	TGTGCCAGCAGAGCTAGCGGGGGGCCCTCCTACGAGCAGTACTTC	CASRASGGPSYEQYF
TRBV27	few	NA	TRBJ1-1	TGTGCCAGCAGTTGGTCCGGGGGACTGTCGAACACTGAAGCTTTCTTT	CASSWSGGLSNTEAFF
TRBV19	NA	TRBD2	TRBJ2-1	TGTGCCAGTAGTACGAGCGGGAGCAGGGAGTTCTTC	CASSTSGSREFF
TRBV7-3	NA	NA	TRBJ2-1	TGTGCCAGCAGCTTGAAGGTGGTAGGCTACAATGAGCAGTTCTTC	CASSLKVVGYNEQFF
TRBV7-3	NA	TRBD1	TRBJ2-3	TGTGCCAGCAGGCCCCAGGGGGTTGGCACAGATACGCAGTATTTT	CASRPQGVGTDTQYF
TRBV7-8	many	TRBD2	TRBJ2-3	TGTGCCAGCAGCGTTACTAGCGGTGGCACAGATACGCAGTATTTT	CASSVTSGGTDTQYF
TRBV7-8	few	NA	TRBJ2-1	TGTGCCAGCAGCTTAGGACTACCGGGCCCCTACAATGAGCAGTTCTTC	CASSLGLPGPYNEQFF
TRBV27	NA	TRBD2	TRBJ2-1	TGTGCCAGCCGGCGAGCAGCGGGGGGGGTCTACAATGAGCAGTTCTTC	CASRRAAGGVYNEQFF
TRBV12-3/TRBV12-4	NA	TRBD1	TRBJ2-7	TGTGCCAGCAGTAAGGGACAGAACTACGAGCAGTACTTC	CASSKGQNYEQYF
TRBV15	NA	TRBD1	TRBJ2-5	TGTGCCACCAGCAGATCAAGACAGGGCGGCGAGACCCAGTACTTC	CATSRSRQGGETQYF
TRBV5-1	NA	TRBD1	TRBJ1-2	TGCGCCAGCAGCTCGGACAGGGGGAGCTCTGGCTACACCTTC	CASSSDRGSSGYTF
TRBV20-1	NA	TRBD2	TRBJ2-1	TGCAGTGCCGTAGGTGTCGCGGGAGGGGGTAATGAGCAGTTCTTC	CSAVGVAGGGNEQFF
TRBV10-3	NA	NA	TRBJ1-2	TGTGCCATCAGTGAGTCTCTTTTGAGCCGGGGCTATGGCTACACCTTC	CAISESLLSRGYGYTF
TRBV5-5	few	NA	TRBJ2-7	TGTGCCAGCAGCTGGCAAGAGTCCTACGAGCAGTACTTC	CASSWQESYEQYF
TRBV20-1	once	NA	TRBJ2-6	TGCAGTGCTAGCGTTCGGGCCTCTGGGGCCAACGTCCTGACTTTC	CSASVRASGANVLTF
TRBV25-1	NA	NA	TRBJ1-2	TGTGCCAGCAGTTGGGGGGCGTATGGCTACACCTTC	CASSWGAYGYTF
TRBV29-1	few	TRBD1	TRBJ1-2	TGCAGCGTTGAATGGAGGGGACAGGGGGTCGGCTACTATGGCTACACCTTC	CSVEWRGQGVGYYGYTF
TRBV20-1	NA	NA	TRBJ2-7	TGCAGTGCTAGATCCTTAGCGGTGACCTACGAGCAGTACTTC	CSARSLAVTYEQYF
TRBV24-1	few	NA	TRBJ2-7	TGTGCCACCAGTGATGGATCGGCCAGATTAAACTACGAGCAGTACTTC	CATSDGSARLNYEQYF
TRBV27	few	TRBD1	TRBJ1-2	TGTGCCAGCAGTTCCCGATTTTCTGGACAGGGGTTTACCTATGGCTACACCTTC	CASSSRFSGQGFTYGYTF
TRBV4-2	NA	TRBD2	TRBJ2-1	TGTGCCAGCAGCAAGACTAGCGGGAGCGAGAATGAGCAGTTCTTC	CASSKTSGSENEQFF
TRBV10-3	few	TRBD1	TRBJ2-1	TGTGCCATCAGTGAGTCCCAGGGGGCCGTCAATGAGCAGTTCTTC	CAISESQGAVNEQFF
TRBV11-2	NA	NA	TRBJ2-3	TGTGCCAGCAGCTCGACAGTTACCCGCCGTCCTTTCACAGATACGCAGTATTTT	CASSSTVTRRPFTDTQYF
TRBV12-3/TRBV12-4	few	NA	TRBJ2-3	TGTGCCAGCAGAAAAAGGACTTCCGCCCTAGATACGCAGTATTTT	CASRKRTSALDTQYF
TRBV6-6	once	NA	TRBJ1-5	TGTGCCAGCAATACAAGGGACCGGGGGGCAGATCAGCCCCAGCATTTT	CASNTRDRGADQPQHF
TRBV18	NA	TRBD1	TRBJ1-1	TGTGCCAGCTCAGCTACAGGGGGCAGGGTCGCTGAAGCTTTCTTT	CASSATGGRVAEAFF